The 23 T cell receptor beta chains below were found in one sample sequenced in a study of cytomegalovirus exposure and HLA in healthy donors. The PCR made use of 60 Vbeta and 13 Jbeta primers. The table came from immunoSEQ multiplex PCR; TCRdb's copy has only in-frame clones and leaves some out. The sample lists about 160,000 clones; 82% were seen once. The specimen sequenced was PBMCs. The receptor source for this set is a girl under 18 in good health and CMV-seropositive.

The CDR3 DNA reads as TGCAGCGCAGTACCGTACAATGAGCAGTTCTTC. Its translation is CSAVPYNEQFF. The V call is TRBV29-1, the J call TRBJ2-1; D remains ambiguous. V lost 7 bases and J 4 bases, leaving 8 bases between the germline ends. The CDR3 sequence is 11 residues long. CDR1 SQVTM and CDR2 ANQGSEA come from the germline V gene.

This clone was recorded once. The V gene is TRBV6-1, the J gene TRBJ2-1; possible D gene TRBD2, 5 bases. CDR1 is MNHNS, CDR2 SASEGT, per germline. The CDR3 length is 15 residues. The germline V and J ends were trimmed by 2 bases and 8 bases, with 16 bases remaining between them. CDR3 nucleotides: TGTGCCAGCAGTGAATGGACTCTGGTGGTGGATGAGCAGTTCTTC. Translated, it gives CASSEWTLVVDEQFF.

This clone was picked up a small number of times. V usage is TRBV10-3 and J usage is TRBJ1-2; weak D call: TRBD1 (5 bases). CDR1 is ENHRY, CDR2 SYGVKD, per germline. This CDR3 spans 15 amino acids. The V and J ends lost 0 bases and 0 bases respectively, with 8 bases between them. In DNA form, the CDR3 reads TGTGCCATCAGTGAGTCCAGGGATCCTAACTATGGCTACACCTTC. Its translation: CAISESRDPNYGYTF.

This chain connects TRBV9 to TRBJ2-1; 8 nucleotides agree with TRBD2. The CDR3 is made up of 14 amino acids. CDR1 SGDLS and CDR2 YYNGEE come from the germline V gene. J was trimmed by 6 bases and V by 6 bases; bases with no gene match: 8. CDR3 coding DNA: TGTGCCAGCACCCGTGTAGCGGGGACCAATGAGCAGTTCTTC. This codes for CASTRVAGTNEQFF.

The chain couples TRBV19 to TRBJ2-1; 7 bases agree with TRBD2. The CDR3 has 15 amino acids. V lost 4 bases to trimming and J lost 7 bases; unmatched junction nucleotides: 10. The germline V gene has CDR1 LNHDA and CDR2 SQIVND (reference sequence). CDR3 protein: CASSTDGLGGNEQFF. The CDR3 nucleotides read TGTGCCAGTAGTACGGACGGCTTGGGGGGGAATGAGCAGTTCTTC.

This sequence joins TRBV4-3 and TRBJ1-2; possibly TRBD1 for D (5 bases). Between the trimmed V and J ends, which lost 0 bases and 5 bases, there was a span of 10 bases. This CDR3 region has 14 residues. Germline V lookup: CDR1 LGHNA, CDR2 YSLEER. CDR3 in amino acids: CASSQDPGKYGYTF. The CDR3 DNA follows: TGCGCCAGCAGCCAAGATCCAGGGAAGTATGGCTACACCTTC.

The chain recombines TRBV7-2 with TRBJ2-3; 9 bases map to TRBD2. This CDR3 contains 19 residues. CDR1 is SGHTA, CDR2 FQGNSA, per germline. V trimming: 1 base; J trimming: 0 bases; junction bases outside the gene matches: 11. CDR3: CASSLVASGALGSTDTQYF. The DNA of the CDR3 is TGTGCCAGCAGCTTAGTGGCTAGCGGGGCTCTTGGTAGCACAGATACGCAGTATTTT.

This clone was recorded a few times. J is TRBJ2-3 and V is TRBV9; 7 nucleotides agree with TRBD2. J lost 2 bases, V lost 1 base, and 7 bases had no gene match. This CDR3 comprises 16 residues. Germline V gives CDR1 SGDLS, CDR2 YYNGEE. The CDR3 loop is CASSVTSVAFTDTQYF. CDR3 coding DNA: TGTGCCAGCAGCGTAACTAGCGTCGCCTTCACAGATACGCAGTATTTT.

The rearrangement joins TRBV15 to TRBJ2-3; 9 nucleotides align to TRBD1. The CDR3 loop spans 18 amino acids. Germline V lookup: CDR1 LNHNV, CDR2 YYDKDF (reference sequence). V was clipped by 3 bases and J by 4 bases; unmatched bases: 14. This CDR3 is CATSRPVSGQGTADTQYF. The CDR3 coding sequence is TGTGCCACCAGCAGGCCCGTCTCCGGACAGGGGACGGCAGATACGCAGTATTTT.

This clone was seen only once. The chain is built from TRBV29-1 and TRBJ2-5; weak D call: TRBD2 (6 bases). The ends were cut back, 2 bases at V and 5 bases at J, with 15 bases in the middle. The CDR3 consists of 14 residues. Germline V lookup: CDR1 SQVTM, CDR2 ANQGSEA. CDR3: CSVEPRLARETQYF. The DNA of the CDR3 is TGCAGCGTTGAACCCCGCCTAGCGCGGGAGACCCAGTACTTC.

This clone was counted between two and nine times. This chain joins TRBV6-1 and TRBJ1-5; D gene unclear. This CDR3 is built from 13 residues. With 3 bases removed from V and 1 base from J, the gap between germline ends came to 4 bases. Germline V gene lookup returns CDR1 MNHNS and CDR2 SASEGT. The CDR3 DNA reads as TGTGCCAGCAGTGATACAAGCAATCAGCCCCAGCATTTT. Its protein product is CASSDTSNQPQHF.

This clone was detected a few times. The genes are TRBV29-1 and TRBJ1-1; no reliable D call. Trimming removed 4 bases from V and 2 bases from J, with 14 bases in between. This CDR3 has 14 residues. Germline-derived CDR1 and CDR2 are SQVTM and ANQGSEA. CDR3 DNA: TGCAGCGTTGGAGACGGGATTTTAAACACTGAAGCTTTCTTT. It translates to CSVGDGILNTEAFF.

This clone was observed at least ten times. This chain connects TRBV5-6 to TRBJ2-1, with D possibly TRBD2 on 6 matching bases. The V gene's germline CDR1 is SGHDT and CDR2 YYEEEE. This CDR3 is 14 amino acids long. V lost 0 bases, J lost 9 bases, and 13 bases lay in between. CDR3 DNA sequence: TGTGCCAGCAGCTTGGTCCCTACGGGAGCTGAGCAGTTCTTC. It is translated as CASSLVPTGAEQFF. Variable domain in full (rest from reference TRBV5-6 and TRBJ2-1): DAGVTQSPTHLIKTRGQQVTLRCSPKSGHDTVSWYQQALGQGPQFIFQYYEEEERQRGNFPDRFSGHQFPNYSSELNVNALLLGDSALYLCASSLVPTGAEQFFGPGTRLTVL.

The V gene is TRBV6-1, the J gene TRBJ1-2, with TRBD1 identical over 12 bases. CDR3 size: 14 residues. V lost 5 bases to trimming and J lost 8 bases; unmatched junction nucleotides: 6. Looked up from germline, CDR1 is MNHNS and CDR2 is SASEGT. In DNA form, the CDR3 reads TGTGCCAGCAGTTATGCTGGGACAGGGGGCGGCTACACCTTC. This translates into CASSYAGTGGGYTF.

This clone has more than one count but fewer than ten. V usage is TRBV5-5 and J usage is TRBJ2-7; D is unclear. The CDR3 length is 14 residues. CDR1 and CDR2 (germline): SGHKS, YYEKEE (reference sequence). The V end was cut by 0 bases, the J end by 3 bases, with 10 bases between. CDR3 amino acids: CASSLVDINYEQYF. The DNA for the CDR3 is TGTGCCAGCAGCTTGGTAGACATCAACTACGAGCAGTACTTC.

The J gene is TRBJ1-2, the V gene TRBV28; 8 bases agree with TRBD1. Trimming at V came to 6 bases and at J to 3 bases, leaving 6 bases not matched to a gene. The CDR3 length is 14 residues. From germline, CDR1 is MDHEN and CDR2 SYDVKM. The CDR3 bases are TGTGCCAGCAGGGACAGGGCAGGGGACTATGGCTACACCTTC. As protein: CASRDRAGDYGYTF.

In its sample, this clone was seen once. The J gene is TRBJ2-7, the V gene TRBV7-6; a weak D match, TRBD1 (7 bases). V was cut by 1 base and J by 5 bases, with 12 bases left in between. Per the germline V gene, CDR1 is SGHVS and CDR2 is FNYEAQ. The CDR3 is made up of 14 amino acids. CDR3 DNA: TGTGCCAGCAGCTTAGGACAGGGAGGACACGAGCAGTACTTC. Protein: CASSLGQGGHEQYF.

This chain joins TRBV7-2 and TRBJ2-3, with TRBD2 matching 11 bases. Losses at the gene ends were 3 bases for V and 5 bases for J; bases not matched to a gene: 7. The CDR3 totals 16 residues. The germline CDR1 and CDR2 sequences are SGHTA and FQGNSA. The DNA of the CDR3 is TGTGCCAGCAGCTTTAGCGGGGGGGTCGTGAAAGATACGCAGTATTTT. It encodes CASSFSGGVVKDTQYF.

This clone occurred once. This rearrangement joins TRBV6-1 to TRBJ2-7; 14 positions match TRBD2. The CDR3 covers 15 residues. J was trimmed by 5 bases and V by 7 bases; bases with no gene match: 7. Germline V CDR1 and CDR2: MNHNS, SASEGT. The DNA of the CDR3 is TGTGCCAGCAACTCCCTGGGACTAGCGGGAGACGAGCAGTACTTC. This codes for CASNSLGLAGDEQYF.

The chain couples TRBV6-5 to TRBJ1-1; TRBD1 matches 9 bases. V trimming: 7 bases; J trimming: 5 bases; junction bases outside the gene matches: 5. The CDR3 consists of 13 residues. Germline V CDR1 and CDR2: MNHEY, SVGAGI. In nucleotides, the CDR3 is TGTGCCAGCATAACCGGGACAGGGACTGAAGCTTTCTTT. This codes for CASITGTGTEAFF.

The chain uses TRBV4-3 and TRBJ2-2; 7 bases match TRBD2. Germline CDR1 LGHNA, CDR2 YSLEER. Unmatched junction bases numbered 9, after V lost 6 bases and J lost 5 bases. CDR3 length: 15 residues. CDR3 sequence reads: CASSLLGGGTGELFF. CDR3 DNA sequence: TGCGCCAGCAGTCTCCTGGGGGGGGGAACCGGGGAGCTGTTTTTT.

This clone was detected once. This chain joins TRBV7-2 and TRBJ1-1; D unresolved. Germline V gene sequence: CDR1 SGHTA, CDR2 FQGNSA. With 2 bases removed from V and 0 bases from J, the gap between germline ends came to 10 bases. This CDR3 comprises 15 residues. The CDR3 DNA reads TGTGCCAGCAGCTTACGCGGGCAGCTGAACACTGAAGCTTTCTTT. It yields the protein CASSLRGQLNTEAFF.

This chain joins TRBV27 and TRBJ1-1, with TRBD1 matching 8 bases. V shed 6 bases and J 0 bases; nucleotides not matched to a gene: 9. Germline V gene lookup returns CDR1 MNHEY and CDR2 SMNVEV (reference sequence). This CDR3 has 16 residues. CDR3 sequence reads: CASSLGTGSMNTEAFF. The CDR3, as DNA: TGTGCCAGCAGCCTCGGGACAGGAAGTATGAACACTGAAGCTTTCTTT.